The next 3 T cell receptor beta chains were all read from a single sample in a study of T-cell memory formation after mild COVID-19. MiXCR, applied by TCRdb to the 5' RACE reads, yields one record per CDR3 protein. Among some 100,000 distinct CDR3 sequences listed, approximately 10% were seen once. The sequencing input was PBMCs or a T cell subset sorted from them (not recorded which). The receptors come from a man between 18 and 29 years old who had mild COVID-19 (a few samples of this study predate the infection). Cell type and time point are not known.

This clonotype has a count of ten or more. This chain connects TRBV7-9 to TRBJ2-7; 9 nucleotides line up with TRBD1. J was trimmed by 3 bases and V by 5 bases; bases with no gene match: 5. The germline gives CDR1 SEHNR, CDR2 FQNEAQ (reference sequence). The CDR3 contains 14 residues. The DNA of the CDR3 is TGTGCCAGCAGCCTGGGACAGGGAGACTACGAGCAGTACTTC. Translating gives CASSLGQGDYEQYF.

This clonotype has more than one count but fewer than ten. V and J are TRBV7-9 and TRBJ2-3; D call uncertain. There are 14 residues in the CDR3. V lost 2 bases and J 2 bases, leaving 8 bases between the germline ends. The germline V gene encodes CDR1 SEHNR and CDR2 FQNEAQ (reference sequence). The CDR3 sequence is CASSLPVPTDTQYF. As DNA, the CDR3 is TGTGCCAGCAGCTTACCAGTTCCCACAGATACGCAGTATTTT.

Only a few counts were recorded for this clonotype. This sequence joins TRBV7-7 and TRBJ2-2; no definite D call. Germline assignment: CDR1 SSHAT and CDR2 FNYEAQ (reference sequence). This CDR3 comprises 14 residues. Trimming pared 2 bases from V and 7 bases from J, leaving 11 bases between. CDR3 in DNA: TGTGCCAGCAGCTTAAGTCTCCGTGGCGGGGAGCTGTTTTTT. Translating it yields CASSLSLRGGELFF.